Listed below are T cell receptor beta chains from one sample, sequenced in a study of blood T cell repertoires in COVID-19. The assay was immunoSEQ multiplex PCR, and TCRdb's table has in-frame clones only and misses some. The sample holds more than 150,000 clones, over 75% seen once. The material sequenced was peripheral blood. These receptor sequences come from a man aged 35-49 years with active or convalescent COVID-19. CDR3s include the opening cysteine and the closing phenylalanine or tryptophan. A D gene is named only where the DNA matches it firmly. Only some rows state a clone size, as once, few, many or a class for expanded clones.

v_gene	j_gene	abundance	d_gene	CDR3nt	CDR3aa
TRBV27	TRBJ2-3	NA	NA	TGTGCCAGCAGTTTCGCGGTGACTAGCACAGATACGCAGTATTTT	CASSFAVTSTDTQYF
TRBV10-3	TRBJ2-4	NA	TRBD1	TGTGCCATCAGCCAAACACCGGGACAGGGGGAACGAAACATTCAGTACTTC	CAISQTPGQGERNIQYF
TRBV9	TRBJ2-3	NA	NA	TGTGCCAGCAGCCTCCACCCGGGGGGCACAGATACGCAGTATTTT	CASSLHPGGTDTQYF
TRBV5-6	TRBJ1-2	few	TRBD1	TGTGCCAGCAAACTATGGGGACAGGGGTATGGCTACACCTTC	CASKLWGQGYGYTF
TRBV19	TRBJ1-1	NA	TRBD1	TGTGCCAGTAGGGGACAGGGTTACACTGAAGCTTTCTTT	CASRGQGYTEAFF
TRBV6-5	TRBJ1-6	NA	NA	TGTGCCAGCCGGGACACTTATTCACCCCTCCACTTT	CASRDTYSPLHF
TRBV30	TRBJ2-1	NA	TRBD2	TGTGCCTGGGAGGGGAGCGGGGGCCTCAATGAGCAGTTCTTC	CAWEGSGGLNEQFF
TRBV6-5	TRBJ1-2	few	TRBD1	TGTGCCAGCCAACAACAGGGGGCGGGTGGCTACACCTTC	CASQQQGAGGYTF
TRBV19	TRBJ2-7	NA	TRBD1	TGTGCCAGTAGTATATGGGGGACAGTTCCGAGCTCCTACGAGCAGTACTTC	CASSIWGTVPSSYEQYF
TRBV28	TRBJ1-2	NA	NA	TGTGCCAGCAGTTTCAGGGCCACATATGGCTACACCTTC	CASSFRATYGYTF
TRBV7-2	TRBJ2-7	NA	TRBD2	TGTGCCAGCAGCTTCGTAAAGCGGGGGCGTCCCGAGGAGCAGTACTTC	CASSFVKRGRPEEQYF
TRBV4-1	TRBJ1-1	NA	NA	TGCGCCAGCAGCCAAGATACAGACCGCACTGAAGCTTTCTTT	CASSQDTDRTEAFF
TRBV3-1/TRBV3-2	TRBJ1-4	NA	NA	TGTGCCAGCAGCCAAGGGACAGAGCGGAATGAAAAACTGTTTTTT	CASSQGTERNEKLFF
TRBV7-8	TRBJ1-2	NA	NA	TGTGCCAGCAGCCCCGGGGGGAACTCTAACTATGGCTACACCTTC	CASSPGGNSNYGYTF
TRBV4-2	TRBJ1-2	NA	NA	TGTGCCAGCAGCCAAGATGACAGCTATGGCTACACCTTC	CASSQDDSYGYTF
TRBV7-2	TRBJ1-5	NA	NA	TGTGCCAGCAGCTTAGGGTCAGGGTCATATCAGCCCCAGCATTTT	CASSLGSGSYQPQHF
TRBV2	TRBJ2-2	NA	NA	TGTGCCAGCATGTTAGGGGCAGACACCGGGGAGCTGTTTTTT	CASMLGADTGELFF
TRBV5-1	TRBJ2-3	NA	TRBD2	TGCGCCAGCGGTGCTAGCGGGGGGATGGATACGCAGTATTTT	CASGASGGMDTQYF
TRBV28	TRBJ1-2	NA	TRBD1	TGTGCCAGCAGACGGCAGGGGGGTAACTATGGCTACACCTTC	CASRRQGGNYGYTF
TRBV5-4	TRBJ1-1	NA	TRBD1	TGTGCCAGCAGGTGGGACAGGGGGCTCGCCTACACTGAAGCTTTCTTT	CASRWDRGLAYTEAFF
TRBV7-9	TRBJ1-1	NA	NA	TGTGCCAGCAGCCTCCTGGGAGGGGGGAACACTGAAGCTTTCTTT	CASSLLGGGNTEAFF
TRBV6-2/TRBV6-3	TRBJ1-1	NA	TRBD1	TGTGCCAGCAGTCTGACAGGGGAGAGCACTGAAGCTTTCTTT	CASSLTGESTEAFF
TRBV6-5	TRBJ2-7	NA	NA	TGTGCCAGCAGCCCAAACCGGTATTCTTCCTACGAGCAGTACTTC	CASSPNRYSSYEQYF
TRBV10-3	TRBJ2-3	NA	NA	TGTGCCATCAGTATGACAGACCTCACAGATACGCAGTATTTT	CAISMTDLTDTQYF
TRBV5-1	TRBJ1-1	NA	TRBD1	TGCGCCAGCAGCTACAGGGGGGCCGAAGCTTTCTTT	CASSYRGAEAFF
TRBV28	TRBJ2-7	NA	NA	TGTGCCCAGCAGGGGCTCCGCTACGAGCAGTACTTC	CAQQGLRYEQYF
TRBV7-9	TRBJ1-3	NA	NA	TGTGCCAGCAGCTTGACACTCTCTGGAAACACCATATATTTT	CASSLTLSGNTIYF
TRBV9	TRBJ1-2	NA	NA	TGTGCCAGCAGCCCTCGACAGAAAAGGAGCTATGGCTACACCTTC	CASSPRQKRSYGYTF
TRBV20-1	TRBJ2-1	NA	TRBD2	TGCAGTGCTAGTGGGACTAGCGGGGGGTCGGGCGATGAGCAGTTCTTC	CSASGTSGGSGDEQFF
TRBV12-3/TRBV12-4	TRBJ1-2	NA	NA	TGTGCCAGCAGTCAGGTTGCCTATGGCTACACCTTC	CASSQVAYGYTF
TRBV19	TRBJ1-5	NA	TRBD1	TGTGCCAGTAGTATACCCCGGCAGGGGGCACCTTATAGCAATCAGCCCCAGCATTTT	CASSIPRQGAPYSNQPQHF
TRBV6-5	TRBJ1-2	few	NA	TGTGCCAGCATTTCCCGCAGAAACTATGGCTACACCTTC	CASISRRNYGYTF
TRBV7-9	TRBJ2-1	NA	NA	TGTGCCAGCAGCGTCCCCTCCAATGAGCAGTTCTTC	CASSVPSNEQFF
TRBV5-4	TRBJ2-3	NA	TRBD2	TGTGCCAGCAGCCTACGGGGGGGCACAGATACGCAGTATTTT	CASSLRGGTDTQYF
TRBV5-6	TRBJ1-2	NA	NA	TGTGCCAGCAGCCACTTTCTGGGCGGCTACACCTTC	CASSHFLGGYTF
TRBV19	TRBJ1-1	NA	TRBD1	TGTGCCAGTGGGGACAGGGGGTTGACTGAAGCTTTCTTT	CASGDRGLTEAFF
TRBV28	TRBJ2-6	NA	TRBD1	TGTGCCAGCAGCGGGGACAGCCTCTCTGGGGCCAACGTCCTGACTTTC	CASSGDSLSGANVLTF
TRBV7-8	TRBJ1-1	few	NA	TGTGCCAGCAGCCCGAGGGTAGTTTCTGAAGCTTTCTTT	CASSPRVVSEAFF
TRBV28	TRBJ1-1	NA	NA	TGTGCCAGCAGTTCCCCGGGTGTGAGGACATCTGAAGCTTTCTTT	CASSSPGVRTSEAFF
TRBV4-3	TRBJ2-2	NA	NA	TGCGCCAGCAGCCAATCGGCTAACGGGAAAATTTTCGGGGAGCTGTTTTTT	CASSQSANGKIFGELFF
TRBV28	TRBJ2-7	NA	NA	TGTGCCAGCAGTCCGCAGGGACGGGGACACTACGAGCAGTACTTC	CASSPQGRGHYEQYF
TRBV2	TRBJ1-5	NA	NA	TGTGCCAGCAGTGAGTCGCGAATCAATCAGCCCCAGCATTTT	CASSESRINQPQHF
TRBV6-5	TRBJ1-1	once	TRBD1	TGTGCCAGCAGTCCTCACGGGACAGAATTCACTGAAGCTTTCTTT	CASSPHGTEFTEAFF